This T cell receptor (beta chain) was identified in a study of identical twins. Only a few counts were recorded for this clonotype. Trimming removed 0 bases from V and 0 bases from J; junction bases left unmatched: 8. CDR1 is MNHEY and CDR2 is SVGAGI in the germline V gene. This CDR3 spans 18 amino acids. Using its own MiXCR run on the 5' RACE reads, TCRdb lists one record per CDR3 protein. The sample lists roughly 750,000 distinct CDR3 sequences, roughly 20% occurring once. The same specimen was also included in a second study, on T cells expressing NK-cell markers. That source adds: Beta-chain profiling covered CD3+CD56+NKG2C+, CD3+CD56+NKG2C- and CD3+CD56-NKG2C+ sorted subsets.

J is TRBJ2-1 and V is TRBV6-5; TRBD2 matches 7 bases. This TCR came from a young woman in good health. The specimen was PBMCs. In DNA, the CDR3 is TGTGCCAGCAGTTACTCACCTAGACTAGCCCTCTCCTACAATGAGCAGTTCTTC. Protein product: CASSYSPRLALSYNEQFF.